The source of this T cell receptor beta chain is a study of cytomegalovirus exposure and HLA in healthy donors. Study-wide points: High sensitivity and specificity were reportedly achieved when the classifier diagnosed cytomegalovirus status.

The CDR3 is 15 residues long. Germline loops: CDR1 LNHDA, CDR2 SQIVND (reference sequence). The J segment lost 3 bases and the V segment lost 5 bases, leaving 8 bases of the junction unmatched. Concerning this clone: The antigen is not known.

The PCR contained 60 Vbeta and 13 Jbeta primers. Only in-frame clones appear in the TCRdb table, and some are missing; sequencing was by immunoSEQ multiplex PCR. This table holds tens of thousands of clones, around 82% found once. V gene TRBV19 combines with J gene TRBJ2-7; 9 nucleotides align to TRBD1. This sequence originates from a woman aged 18-29 years in good health and CMV-seropositive. The sample comprised PBMCs. The CDR3 DNA follows: TGTGCCAGTAGTGCCGGACAGGGGTTTGGCTACGAGCAGTACTTC. It yields the protein CASSAGQGFGYEQYF.